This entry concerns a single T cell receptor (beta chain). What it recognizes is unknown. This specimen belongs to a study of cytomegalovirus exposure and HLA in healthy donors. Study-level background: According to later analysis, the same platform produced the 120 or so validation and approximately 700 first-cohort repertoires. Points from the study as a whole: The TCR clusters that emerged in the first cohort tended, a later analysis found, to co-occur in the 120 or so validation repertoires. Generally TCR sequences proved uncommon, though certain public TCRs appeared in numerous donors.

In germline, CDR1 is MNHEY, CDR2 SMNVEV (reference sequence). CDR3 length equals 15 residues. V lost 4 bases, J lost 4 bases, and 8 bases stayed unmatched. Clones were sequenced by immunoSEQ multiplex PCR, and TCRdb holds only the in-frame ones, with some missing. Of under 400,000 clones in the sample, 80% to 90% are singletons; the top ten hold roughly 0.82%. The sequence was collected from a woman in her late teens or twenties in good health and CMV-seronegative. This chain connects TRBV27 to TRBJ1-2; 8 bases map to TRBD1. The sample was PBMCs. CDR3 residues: CASSSRQGIAYGYTF. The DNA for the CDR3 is TGTGCCAGCAGTTCCCGACAGGGGATCGCCTATGGCTACACCTTC.